Below are 26 T cell receptor beta chains sequenced from a single sample in a study of blood T cell repertoires in COVID-19. The table came from immunoSEQ multiplex PCR; TCRdb's copy has only in-frame clones and leaves some out. The table includes 390,000 or so clones, more than 80% detected once. Sequencing was carried out using peripheral blood. These receptors originate from a woman in her twenties or thirties with COVID-19, enrolled during active disease.

The chain is built from TRBV7-8 and TRBJ1-6; 7 bases map to TRBD1. V dropped 6 bases and J dropped 6; count of bases not matched to a gene: 5. The CDR3 totals 14 residues. Per germline, CDR1 SGHVS and CDR2 FQNEAQ. The CDR3 nucleotides read TGTGCCAGCAGGCTACGGGACAGTAATTCACCCCTCCACTTT. Its translation: CASRLRDSNSPLHF.

This chain connects TRBV7-2 to TRBJ1-5; no reliable D call. This CDR3 is 16 amino acids long. V lost 5 bases to trimming and J lost 1 base, with 15 bases between them. Germline V CDR1 and CDR2: SGHTA, FQGNSA. This CDR3 is CASSLGGMRSNQPQHF. The CDR3 region has the DNA TGTGCCAGCAGCCTGGGAGGGATGAGGAGCAATCAGCCCCAGCATTTT.

This CDR3 reads CASSPRVTNEKLFF. The DNA of the CDR3 is TGTGCCAGCTCCCCCAGGGTTACTAATGAAAAACTGTTTTTT. V and J are TRBV9 and TRBJ1-4; a weak D match, TRBD1 (5 bases). This CDR3 comprises 14 residues. Trimming shortened V by 7 bases and J by 2 bases, and 12 bases separated the two germline ends. CDR1 SGDLS and CDR2 YYNGEE come from the germline V gene.

The chain couples TRBV5-5 to TRBJ1-5, with 10 bases aligning to TRBD1. CDR1 is SGHKS, CDR2 YYEKEE, per germline (reference sequence). CDR3 length equals 14 residues. V was clipped by 4 bases and J by 6 bases; unmatched bases: 4. The CDR3 here is CASSHGTGAQPQHF. In DNA, the CDR3 is TGTGCCAGCAGCCACGGGACAGGGGCTCAGCCCCAGCATTTT. The full variable domain, with the rest looked up from reference TRBV5-5 and TRBJ1-5, is DAGVTQSPTHLIKTRGQQVTLRCSPISGHKSVSWYQQVLGQGPQFIFQYYEKEERGRGNFPDRFSARQFPNYSSELNVNALLLGDSALYLCASSHGTGAQPQHFGDGTRLSIL.

The J gene is TRBJ2-7, the V gene TRBV28; D is uncertain. The CDR3 is made up of 12 amino acids. The germline CDR1 and CDR2 sequences are MDHEN and SYDVKM. V dropped 5 bases and J dropped 5 bases, with 10 bases sitting between them. In nucleotides, the CDR3 is TGTGCCAGCAGTCCGTCTATCGACGAGCAGTACTTC. It yields the protein CASSPSIDEQYF.

This chain joins TRBV6-8 and TRBJ2-7, with D tentatively TRBD1 (6 bases). The CDR3 spans 14 residues. With 7 bases removed from V and 5 bases from J, the gap between germline ends came to 18 bases. CDR1 MNHGY and CDR2 SAAAGT come from the germline V gene. In DNA, the CDR3 is TGTGCCAGCATCCACCATAAAACAGGGAACGAGCAGTACGTC. Translated, it gives CASIHHKTGNEQYV.

J is TRBJ2-1 and V is TRBV5-1; D may be TRBD1 (5 bases). This CDR3 is built from 12 residues. Trimming removed 1 base from V and 7 bases from J, with 6 bases in between. Germline lookup yields CDR1 SGHRS and CDR2 YFSETQ. CDR3 in DNA: TGCGCCAGCAGCTTGAAGGGGAATGAGCAGTTCTTC. Its protein is CASSLKGNEQFF.

This clone turned up a few times. The CDR3 sequence: CASSQDRQGRIANYGYTF. DNA for the CDR3: TGTGCCAGCAGCCAAGATCGACAGGGCAGAATAGCTAACTATGGCTACACCTTC. The chain carries TRBV3-1 (or the pseudogene TRBV3-2) and TRBJ1-2; 7 bases align to TRBD1. There are 18 residues in the CDR3. CDR1 and CDR2 from the germline V gene are LGHDT and YNNKEL (reference sequence). The V and J ends lost 0 bases and 0 bases, in that order; junction bases with no gene match: 10.

The chain has TRBV19 and TRBJ1-1; the match to TRBD1 covers 11 bases. Germline CDR1 reads LNHDA; CDR2 reads SQIVND (reference sequence). V was clipped by 1 base and J by 4 bases; unmatched bases: 11. The CDR3 spans 18 residues. The CDR3, as DNA: TGTGCCAGTAGTATAGTTGCCGGGACAGGGGGAATTGGCACTGAAGCTTTCTTT. It is translated as CASSIVAGTGGIGTEAFF.

This clone occurred once. V is TRBV27 and J is TRBJ1-5; TRBD1 aligns across 7 bases. Germline CDR1 MNHEY, CDR2 SMNVEV (reference sequence). With V trimmed by 6 bases and J by 7 bases, 3 bases remained unmatched. The CDR3 totals 12 residues. CDR3 loop: CASRRQGQPQHF. The CDR3 bases are TGTGCCAGCAGACGACAGGGCCAGCCCCAGCATTTT.

This sequence joins TRBV6-2 or TRBV6-3 and TRBJ2-7; a weak D match, TRBD2 (6 bases). This CDR3 spans 15 amino acids. V was shortened by 6 bases and J by 5 bases, with 20 bases between the two germline ends. Germline V CDR1 and CDR2: MNHEY, SVGEGT. This chain's CDR3 is CASSRGLLWEDEQYV. The DNA of the CDR3 is TGTGCCAGCAGCCGCGGACTGCTCTGGGAGGACGAGCAGTACGTC.

The genes are TRBV29-1 and TRBJ2-3; TRBD2 aligns across 7 bases. Germline V lookup: CDR1 SQVTM, CDR2 ANQGSEA. The CDR3 contains 14 residues. The V gene end was trimmed by 3 bases and the J gene end by 2 bases; junction bases not matched to a gene: 5. This CDR3 reads CSVEASGVTDTQYF. DNA for the CDR3: TGCAGCGTTGAGGCCAGCGGGGTCACAGATACGCAGTATTTT.

The table lists this clone with a count of one. The rearrangement links TRBV4-2 to TRBJ1-5, with TRBD1 matching 7 bases. V shed 1 base and J 5 bases; nucleotides not matched to a gene: 8. Germline loops: CDR1 LGHNA, CDR2 YNFKEQ. The CDR3 is 16 amino acids. The CDR3: CASSQATPDRYQPQHF. The CDR3 bases are TGTGCCAGCAGCCAAGCGACACCGGACAGGTATCAGCCCCAGCATTTT.

The J gene is TRBJ2-7, the V gene TRBV18, with a tentative D call TRBD2 (6 bases). Trimming removed 4 bases from V and 1 base from J, with 20 bases in between. In germline, CDR1 is KGHSH, CDR2 LQKENI. This CDR3 comprises 17 residues. For the CDR3, the DNA is TGTGCCAGCTCACGCCCCCCGGTCGGGGGTACTTCCTACGAGCAGTACTTC. Translated: CASSRPPVGGTSYEQYF. Drawing the rest from reference TRBV18 and TRBJ2-7, the complete variable domain is NAGVMQNPRHLVRRRGQEARLRCSPMKGHSHVYWYRQLPEEGLKFMVYLQKENIIDESGMPKERFSAEFPKEGPSILRIQQVVRGDSAAYFCASSRPPVGGTSYEQYFGPGTRLTVT.

This sequence joins TRBV29-1 and TRBJ1-2, with a possible D match to TRBD1 (5 bases). Germline CDR1 and CDR2: SQVTM and ANQGSEA. V lost 6 bases, J lost 4 bases, and 15 bases lay in between. The CDR3 is 13 amino acids. The CDR3 sequence is CSVAPTESYGYTF. The CDR3 coding sequence is TGCAGCGTCGCACCGACAGAGAGCTATGGCTACACCTTC.

The rearrangement joins TRBV5-4 to TRBJ2-6, with 8 bases identical to TRBD1. The J segment lost 4 bases and the V segment lost 0 bases, leaving 15 bases of the junction unmatched. Germline values: CDR1 SGHNT, CDR2 YYREEE (reference sequence). The CDR3 totals 20 residues. Here the CDR3 DNA reads TGTGCCAGCAGCTTGGTGGGGTCAGGGGGCGCACAGCCCGGGGCCAACGTCCTGACTTTC. Its protein is CASSLVGSGGAQPGANVLTF.

This clone was counted a few times. The rearrangement joins TRBV30 to TRBJ1-1; a weak D match, TRBD1 (6 bases). CDR3 length: 13 residues. Germline CDR1 and CDR2: GTSNPN and SVGIG (reference sequence). Trimming took off 0 bases at V and 5 bases at J, with 10 bases between the two ends. The CDR3 region has the DNA TGTGCCTGGAGTGTTCAGGGGAGTACTGAAGCTTTCTTT. Its protein is CAWSVQGSTEAFF.

The rearrangement joins TRBV6-5 to TRBJ1-2; a weak D match, TRBD1 (6 bases). There are 15 residues in the CDR3. CDR1 is MNHEY and CDR2 is SVGAGI in the germline V gene. V lost 1 base and J 7 bases, leaving 16 bases between the germline ends. The CDR3 nucleotides are TGTGCCAGCAGTTACTTAGACAGGAACGGGGTTGGCTACACCTTC. Residues: CASSYLDRNGVGYTF.

This chain joins TRBV7-2 and TRBJ2-5; D is uncertain. Per germline, CDR1 SGHTA and CDR2 FQGNSA. V dropped 0 bases and J dropped 0 bases, with 5 bases sitting between them. This CDR3 has 14 amino acids. CDR3 loop: CASSLAGHQETQYF. In nucleotides, the CDR3 is TGTGCCAGCAGCTTAGCTGGGCACCAAGAGACCCAGTACTTC.

This clone was seen once. V and J are TRBV10-3 and TRBJ1-1, with D possibly being TRBD1 (5 bases). CDR3 length equals 13 residues. Trimming removed 6 bases at V and 3 bases at J, with 11 bases between. Germline assignment: CDR1 ENHRY and CDR2 SYGVKD. CDR3 amino acids: CAIRGGGDTEAFF. Here the CDR3 DNA reads TGTGCCATCAGGGGGGGAGGGGACACTGAAGCTTTCTTT.

The rearrangement joins TRBV6-6 to TRBJ2-2; maybe TRBD1 (6 bases). This CDR3 spans 15 amino acids. Between the trimmed V and J ends, which lost 6 bases and 1 base, there was a span of 12 bases. Germline lookup yields CDR1 MNHNY and CDR2 SVGAGI (reference sequence). The DNA for the CDR3 is TGTGCCAGCAGCCACGGACAGAAGAACACCGGGGAGCTGTTTTTT. Translation: CASSHGQKNTGELFF.

The rearrangement joins TRBV6-2 or TRBV6-3 to TRBJ1-2; 7 bases are a match to TRBD1. Germline CDR1 is MNHEY and CDR2 is SVGEGT. The V segment lost 6 bases and the J segment 4 bases; nucleotides outside the gene matches: 14. The CDR3 sequence is 16 residues long. CDR3 sequence (DNA): TGTGCCAGCAGCCCTGAGTCCTCGACAGGGCCCTATGGCTACACCTTC. It translates to CASSPESSTGPYGYTF.

This rearrangement joins TRBV28 to TRBJ2-5; D may be TRBD1 (6 bases). Trimming removed 3 bases at V and 1 base at J, with 12 bases between. This CDR3 spans 15 amino acids. The germline V gene encodes CDR1 MDHEN and CDR2 SYDVKM. This CDR3 is CASSFRQAIQETQYF. The DNA for the CDR3 is TGTGCCAGCAGTTTTCGACAGGCAATCCAAGAGACCCAGTACTTC.

J is TRBJ1-4 and V is TRBV6-5, with no clear D. Germline CDR1 reads MNHEY; CDR2 reads SVGAGI. The V end was cut by 5 bases, the J end by 8 bases, with 12 bases between. The CDR3 loop spans 13 amino acids. As DNA, the CDR3 is TGTGCCAGCAGTCTAGAACGGAGGGAAAAACTGTTTTTT. The encoded protein is CASSLERREKLFF.

The V and J genes are TRBV29-1 and TRBJ1-1; the D gene is possibly TRBD1 (6 bases). CDR3 length: 14 amino acids. CDR1 is SQVTM, CDR2 ANQGSEA, per germline. Trimming stripped 6 bases from V and 5 bases from J, with 19 bases between. DNA for the CDR3: TGCAGCGTAGAACGCACAGGGTCGGGTACTGAAGCTTTCTTT. Translating it yields CSVERTGSGTEAFF.

The CDR3 sequence is CASRTTGTPNEKLFF. CDR3 bases: TGTGCCAGTAGGACCACAGGGACGCCTAATGAAAAACTGTTTTTT. This chain connects TRBV19 to TRBJ1-4; a weak D match, TRBD1 (6 bases). This CDR3 comprises 15 residues. Trimming cost V 6 bases and J 3 bases, with 14 bases left between them. The germline V gene has CDR1 LNHDA and CDR2 SQIVND (reference sequence).